What follows are 18 T cell receptor beta chains derived from one specimen sequenced in a study of blood T cell repertoires in COVID-19. TCRdb's copy holds only in-frame clones and misses some; the assay was immunoSEQ multiplex PCR. The data contain approximately 180,000 clones, over 75% of them singletons. Material for sequencing was PBMCs or T cells enriched from blood (not recorded which). Source of these receptors: a human donor with acute COVID-19. The donor label of this sample is uncertain.

The rearrangement links TRBV21-1 to TRBJ2-1; whether TRBD2, the table's D call, matches the DNA was not checked. TRBV21-1 is marked as a pseudogene. The CDR3 runs to 15 residues. For the CDR3, the DNA is TGTGCCAGCAGCAAAATCATCGGACTGTTCAATGAGCAGTTCTTC. It yields the protein CASSKIIGLFNEQFF.

The V and J genes are TRBV6-5 and TRBJ2-7, with 7 bases aligning to TRBD1. Germline assignment: CDR1 MNHEY and CDR2 SVGAGI. V dropped 5 bases and J dropped 2; count of bases not matched to a gene: 9. The CDR3 runs 15 residues. The CDR3, as DNA: TGTGCCAGCAGTCGACAGGGATCCCCTACCTACGAGCAGTACTTC. It specifies CASSRQGSPTYEQYF.

The chain joins TRBV29-1 to TRBJ1-3; D might be TRBD1 (6 bases). The length of the CDR3 is 12 residues. V dropped 6 bases and J dropped 4 bases, with 10 bases sitting between them. Germline CDR1 is SQVTM and CDR2 is ANQGSEA. CDR3 protein: CSVQGPGNTIYF. CDR3 sequence (DNA): TGCAGCGTGCAGGGGCCCGGAAACACCATATATTTT.

V is TRBV5-8 and J is TRBJ1-1; a possible D gene is TRBD1 (6 bases). Germline V gene sequence: CDR1 SGHTS, CDR2 YDEGEE. This CDR3 region has 15 residues. Trimming took 0 bases from V and 5 from J, leaving 14 bases between them. CDR3: CASSLVGGPGTEAFF. CDR3 coding DNA: TGTGCCAGCAGCTTGGTGGGGGGGCCCGGGACTGAAGCTTTCTTT.

The chain joins TRBV5-1 to TRBJ2-5, with 10 positions matching TRBD2. The CDR3 sequence is 15 residues long. From germline, CDR1 is SGHRS and CDR2 YFSETQ. J gave up 2 bases and V 2 bases, and 3 bases lay outside the gene matches. CDR3 protein: CASSLPSGGQETQYF. CDR3 sequence (DNA): TGCGCCAGCAGCTTACCTAGCGGGGGACAAGAGACCCAGTACTTC.

This rearrangement joins TRBV6-5 to TRBJ2-5, with D perhaps matching TRBD2 (5 bases). V shed 10 bases and J shed 5 bases, with 17 bases lying between them. Per the germline V gene, CDR1 is MNHEY and CDR2 is SVGAGI. This CDR3 has 13 residues. The CDR3 loop reads CATRVASGETQYF. In nucleotides, the CDR3 is TGTGCCACCCGGGTCGCCTCGGGGGAGACCCAGTACTTC.

The V and J genes are TRBV18 and TRBJ2-5, with D perhaps TRBD1 (6 bases). The ends were cut back, 6 bases at V and 0 bases at J, with 8 bases in the middle. Germline loops: CDR1 KGHSH, CDR2 LQKENI. This CDR3 region has 13 residues. Here the CDR3 DNA reads TGTGCCAGCTCTGGACAGTACCAAGAGACCCAGTACTTC. Protein: CASSGQYQETQYF.

The J gene is TRBJ2-5, the V gene TRBV5-1, with D perhaps TRBD2 (5 bases). CDR1 is SGHRS, CDR2 YFSETQ, per germline. The CDR3 covers 14 residues. Trimming took off 1 base at V and 5 bases at J, with 12 bases between the two ends. The CDR3 is CASSLIRGAETQYF. Written as DNA, the CDR3 is TGCGCCAGCAGCTTGATCCGGGGTGCGGAGACCCAGTACTTC.

The chain couples TRBV11-2 to TRBJ2-3; 7 bases agree with TRBD1. The CDR3 totals 14 residues. Trimming cost V 5 bases and J 1 base; bases outside gene matches: 3. Germline CDR1 SGHAT, CDR2 FQNNGV. The CDR3 here is CASSPTGRTDTQYF. The CDR3 DNA reads TGTGCCAGCAGCCCGACAGGGCGCACAGATACGCAGTATTTT.

The chain has TRBV2 and TRBJ2-2, with D hard to call. The CDR3 is made up of 15 amino acids. CDR1 SNHLY and CDR2 FYNNEI come from the germline V gene. Deletions cut 2 bases from V and 1 base from J, with 8 bases between. In nucleotides, the CDR3 is TGTGCCAGCAGTGAAAGCCAAGTGAACACCGGGGAGCTGTTTTTT. Its protein product is CASSESQVNTGELFF.

CDR3 nucleotides: TGTGCCGCAGCGGGAGGGACAGATACGCAGTATTTT. Amino acid sequence: CAAAGGTDTQYF. V gene TRBV6-6 combines with J gene TRBJ2-3, with 10 bases lining up with TRBD2. Germline V gives CDR1 MNHNY, CDR2 SVGAGI (reference sequence). V was pared by 11 bases and J by 3 bases, with 2 bases of the junction left unmatched. CDR3 length: 12 residues.

This clone appeared a few times. The chain combines TRBV21-1 with TRBJ2-4; the DNA was not used to check the table's D call, TRBD1. TRBV21-1 is a listed pseudogene. This CDR3 spans 14 amino acids. CDR3 amino acids: CASSKGQGGNIQYF. The CDR3 nucleotides are TGTGCCAGCAGCAAAGGACAGGGGGGAAACATTCAGTACTTC.

The rearrangement links TRBV6-5 to TRBJ1-1, with TRBD1 as a possible D gene (6 bases). From germline, CDR1 is MNHEY and CDR2 SVGAGI. The CDR3 is made up of 14 amino acids. V lost 0 bases to trimming and J lost 1 base, with 6 bases between them. CDR3 DNA: TGTGCCAGCAGTTACTCACAGGGGAACACTGAAGCTTTCTTT. It encodes CASSYSQGNTEAFF.

This rearrangement joins TRBV5-8 to TRBJ1-5; TRBD1 aligns across 8 bases. V lost 4 bases to trimming and J lost 3 bases; unmatched junction nucleotides: 15. Germline V CDR1 and CDR2: SGHTS, YDEGEE. The CDR3 spans 18 residues. The DNA for the CDR3 is TGTGCCAGCAGCCCACCTGACAGGGGAGATAGAAACAATCAGCCCCAGCATTTT. Its translation is CASSPPDRGDRNNQPQHF. Full variable domain (missing parts from reference TRBV5-8 and TRBJ1-5): EAGVTQSPTHLIKTRGQQATLRCSPISGHTSVYWYQQALGLGLQFLLWYDEGEERNRGNFPPRFSGRQFPNYSSELNVNALELEDSALYLCASSPPDRGDRNNQPQHFGDGTRLSIL.

V usage is TRBV27 and J usage is TRBJ2-1; 7 bases agree with TRBD2. This CDR3 contains 13 residues. V lost 2 bases and J lost 6; bases outside the gene matches: 1. In germline, CDR1 is MNHEY, CDR2 SMNVEV (reference sequence). The CDR3 DNA is TGTGCCAGCAGTTTAAGCGGGGCCAATGAGCAGTTCTTC. Protein sequence: CASSLSGANEQFF.

The rearrangement uses TRBV6-6 and TRBJ1-2; no clear D gene. The ends were cut back, 4 bases at V and 6 bases at J, with 12 bases in the middle. This CDR3 has 13 amino acids. Germline V gene lookup returns CDR1 MNHNY and CDR2 SVGAGI (reference sequence). The CDR3 DNA sequence: TGTGCCAGCAGTTCCGACATCGGGGATGGCTACACCTTC. Residues: CASSSDIGDGYTF.

The V gene is TRBV24-1, the J gene TRBJ2-2; 7 nucleotides match TRBD1. CDR3 size: 14 residues. The V gene end was trimmed by 9 bases and the J gene end by 0 bases; junction bases not matched to a gene: 3. Germline V gene lookup returns CDR1 KGHDR and CDR2 SFDVKD. The DNA of the CDR3 is TGTGCCACCGGGGACAGCCCGAACACCGGGGAGCTGTTTTTT. Amino acids: CATGDSPNTGELFF.

V gene TRBV5-5 combines with J gene TRBJ1-1, with 7 bases fitting TRBD1. Germline trimming cut 4 bases from V and 1 base from J; bases unmatched to any gene: 7. Germline V gives CDR1 SGHKS, CDR2 YYEKEE (reference sequence). The CDR3 spans 15 residues. The CDR3 here is CASSDPGQRNTEAFF. As DNA, the CDR3 is TGTGCCAGCAGCGATCCGGGACAGAGGAACACTGAAGCTTTCTTT.